This TCR beta chain was observed in a study of T-cell memory formation after mild COVID-19. Regarding the study as a whole: CD4+ clones that contracted lay mainly in CM and EM; CD8+ ones lay in EMRA. Pre-infection memory already had some responding clones, implying cross-reactive memory joined. Among clones contracting day 15 to 85, CD4/CD8 was balanced, whereas later expanders leaned CD4+.

With regard to this clonotype: Its antigen is unidentified.

5'RACE, which relied on constant-segment primers, yielded TCR alpha and TCR beta cDNA libraries carrying sample barcodes and UMIs. A single record per CDR3 protein comes from TCRdb applying MiXCR to the 5' RACE reads. The sample holds about 400,000 distinct CDR3 sequences, about 17% seen once. The origin of this receptor is a man between 18 and 35 years old who had mild COVID-19 (a few samples of this study predate the infection). Cell type and time point are not known. Sequenced input: PBMCs or a T cell subset sorted from them (not recorded which).

The CDR3 region has the DNA TGTGCCAGCAGTTACTCGGGACAGGGGAGTTCACCCCTCCACTTT. This gives the protein CASSYSGQGSSPLHF. The chain employs TRBV6-5 and TRBJ1-6; 10 positions match TRBD1. Germline V gene data show CDR1 as MNHEY and CDR2 as SVGAGI. This CDR3 spans 15 amino acids. V was pared by 0 bases and J by 9 bases, with 2 bases of the junction left unmatched.